These T cell receptor beta chains were read from a single sample in a study of blood T cell repertoires in COVID-19. Sequencing used immunoSEQ multiplex PCR; TCRdb keeps in-frame clones, though not all of them. The top ten hold 1% of the sample, which has about 310,000 clones, roughly 91% seen once. The sample consisted of peripheral blood. The receptors shown here come from a man in his fifties with active or convalescent COVID-19. CDR3s include the opening cysteine and the closing phenylalanine or tryptophan. Each record gives: V gene, J gene, D gene, clone size, CDR3 protein, CDR3 DNA. D genes are given only for firm matches. Size values are once, few and many counts, or a class for expanded clones, and some rows have none.

TRBV19,TRBJ2-3,-,-,CASSMRDRTDTQYF,TGTGCCAGTAGTATGCGGGATCGGACAGATACGCAGTATTTT
TRBV3-1/TRBV3-2,TRBJ1-4,-,-,CASSQEAEGLFF,TGTGCCAGCAGCCAAGAGGCCGAGGGACTGTTTTTT
TRBV18,TRBJ2-1,-,-,CASSPLGGSYNEQFF,TGTGCCAGCTCACCATTAGGGGGCTCCTACAATGAGCAGTTCTTC
TRBV4-2,TRBJ2-7,TRBD1,-,CASSLESGTGIYEQYF,TGTGCCAGCAGCCTAGAGTCCGGGACAGGGATCTACGAGCAGTACTTC
TRBV7-2,TRBJ2-7,-,-,CASSLDGTGGGEQYF,TGTGCCAGCAGCTTAGACGGCACAGGGGGGGGCGAGCAGTACTTC
TRBV7-7,TRBJ2-2,TRBD2,-,CASSSGSTTGELFF,TGTGCCAGCAGTAGCGGGAGTACCACCGGGGAGCTGTTTTTT
TRBV18,TRBJ1-4,-,once,CASSPGGGTEKLFF,TGTGCCAGCTCACCAGGCGGGGGGACTGAAAAACTGTTTTTT
TRBV19,TRBJ2-3,TRBD1,-,CAVGTGGTSSTDTQYF,TGTGCCGTCGGGACAGGGGGCACCTCTAGCACAGATACGCAGTATTTT
TRBV6-2/TRBV6-3,TRBJ1-1,TRBD1,once,CASSPGTENTEAFF,TGTGCCAGCAGCCCCGGGACAGAGAACACTGAAGCTTTCTTT
TRBV9,TRBJ2-7,-,-,CASSVGTGLSYEQYF,TGTGCCAGCAGCGTAGGCACAGGTCTTTCCTACGAGCAGTACTTC
TRBV11-2,TRBJ2-2,-,-,CASSSVGELFF,TGTGCCAGCAGCTCAGTAGGGGAGCTGTTTTTT
TRBV4-3,TRBJ1-2,-,-,CASSRSRQEPVFYGYTF,TGCGCCAGCAGCCGATCGAGACAGGAACCCGTTTTCTATGGCTACACCTTC
TRBV6-1,TRBJ1-5,TRBD1,-,CASSETGVGLNQPQHF,TGTGCCAGCAGTGAAACAGGGGTCGGGCTCAATCAGCCCCAGCATTTT
TRBV2,TRBJ1-1,TRBD1,-,CASSGAGGLNTEAFF,TGTGCCAGCAGTGGGGCAGGGGGCTTGAACACTGAAGCTTTCTTT
TRBV19,TRBJ1-6,-,-,CASTRGEHYSPLHF,TGTGCCAGTACAAGGGGCGAACACTATTCACCCCTCCACTTT
TRBV28,TRBJ1-6,-,-,CASSSGNIYSRAQSPLHF,TGTGCCAGCAGTTCCGGGAATATTTATTCTCGGGCTCAGTCGCCCCTCCACTTT
TRBV9,TRBJ2-2,TRBD2,-,CASSPLAGNTGELFF,TGTGCCAGCAGCCCACTAGCGGGGAACACCGGGGAGCTGTTTTTT
TRBV7-8,TRBJ1-2,-,many,CASSLVTGRPNYGYTF,TGTGCCAGCAGCTTAGTCACAGGACGCCCTAACTATGGCTACACCTTC
TRBV24-1,TRBJ1-5,TRBD1,-,CATSEGTGGRSNQPQHF,TGTGCCACCAGTGAAGGGACAGGGGGGAGGAGTAATCAGCCCCAGCATTTT
TRBV9,TRBJ1-2,TRBD1,-,CASSVGDRGGYGYTF,TGTGCCAGCAGCGTGGGGGACAGGGGAGGGTATGGCTACACCTTC
TRBV25-1,TRBJ2-5,-,-,CASSESGGYSGETQYF,TGTGCCAGCAGTGAATCTGGCGGCTATTCGGGGGAGACCCAGTACTTC
TRBV2,TRBJ1-3,TRBD1,-,CASSEGTGGYTIYF,TGTGCCAGCAGTGAAGGCACAGGGGGATACACCATATATTTT
TRBV7-2,TRBJ2-5,TRBD2,-,CASRGLAGEETQYF,TGTGCCAGCAGAGGACTAGCGGGGGAGGAGACCCAGTACTTC
TRBV7-8,TRBJ1-1,-,-,CASSFQEMNTEAFF,TGTGCCAGCAGCTTTCAGGAAATGAACACTGAAGCTTTCTTT
TRBV18,TRBJ1-1,-,-,CASSPTQGGEAFF,TGTGCCAGCTCCCCAACCCAGGGAGGTGAAGCTTTCTTT
TRBV5-1,TRBJ1-4,TRBD1,-,CASSETGYGEKLFF,TGCGCCAGCAGCGAGACAGGGTATGGGGAAAAACTGTTTTTT
TRBV4-3,TRBJ2-3,-,once,CASSQEGGESGTDTQYF,TGCGCCAGCAGCCAAGAAGGGGGGGAGTCGGGCACAGATACGCAGTATTTT
TRBV4-3,TRBJ2-1,-,-,CASSQVTLGREQFF,TGCGCCAGCAGCCAAGTAACGCTAGGCCGTGAGCAGTTCTTC
TRBV10-3,TRBJ2-7,TRBD1,-,CAISAGTGGQYF,TGTGCCATCAGTGCCGGGACAGGTGGTCAGTACTTC
TRBV6-1,TRBJ2-1,-,-,CASSEMRKEAHSYNEQFF,TGTGCCAGCAGTGAAATGAGAAAAGAGGCCCACTCCTACAATGAGCAGTTCTTC
TRBV6-6,TRBJ1-1,-,few,CASSYLSGLNTEAFF,TGTGCCAGCAGTTACTTGTCAGGATTGAACACTGAAGCTTTCTTT
TRBV2,TRBJ1-4,TRBD1,-,CASNQDRDEKLFF,TGTGCCAGCAACCAGGACAGGGATGAAAAACTGTTTTTT
TRBV5-1,TRBJ1-6,TRBD1,once,CASSLVPGTGNSPLHF,TGCGCCAGCAGCTTGGTCCCCGGGACAGGCAATTCACCCCTCCACTTT
TRBV11-2,TRBJ2-7,TRBD2,-,CASSSSGAGSHEQYF,TGTGCCAGCAGCTCGAGCGGGGCAGGGTCCCACGAGCAGTACTTC
TRBV6-2/TRBV6-3,TRBJ2-7,-,-,CASSARVRYEQYF,TGTGCCAGCAGCGCGCGGGTGAGGTACGAGCAGTACTTC
TRBV10-3,TRBJ2-3,TRBD2,once,CAISGTSGRETDTQYF,TGTGCCATCAGTGGGACTAGCGGGAGGGAAACGGATACGCAGTATTTT
TRBV5-3,TRBJ1-5,TRBD1,once,CARSLAAGTANNQPQHF,TGTGCCAGAAGCTTGGCCGCCGGGACAGCTAACAATCAGCCCCAGCATTTT
TRBV5-1,TRBJ1-3,-,-,CASSPFSPISGNTIYF,TGCGCCAGCAGCCCCTTCTCACCTATTTCTGGAAACACCATATATTTT
TRBV19,TRBJ1-4,-,-,CASTPWTTTNEKLFF,TGTGCCAGTACTCCGTGGACTACAACTAATGAAAAACTGTTTTTT
TRBV7-3,TRBJ2-1,-,-,CASSLRASDNEQFF,TGTGCCAGCAGCTTAAGGGCTAGCGACAATGAGCAGTTCTTC
TRBV28,TRBJ2-7,TRBD1,-,CASSSPGRGHHEQYF,TGTGCCAGCAGTTCCCCGGGCAGGGGGCACCACGAGCAGTACTTC
TRBV12-3/TRBV12-4,TRBJ2-5,TRBD1,-,CASALTGEETQYF,TGTGCCAGCGCGCTAACAGGGGAAGAGACCCAGTACTTC
TRBV18,TRBJ1-3,TRBD1,-,CASSPPEGQGARGNTIYF,TGTGCCAGCTCACCACCGGAAGGACAGGGGGCAAGAGGAAACACCATATATTTT
TRBV27,TRBJ2-1,TRBD2,-,CASSLRAGVNNEQFF,TGTGCCAGCAGTTTGAGGGCGGGGGTGAACAATGAGCAGTTCTTC
TRBV7-2,TRBJ2-7,TRBD2,-,CASSSVSGGATYEQYF,TGTGCCAGCAGCTCGGTTAGCGGGGGGGCTACCTACGAGCAGTACTTC
TRBV7-9,TRBJ1-1,TRBD1,-,CASSDRTGGLNTEAFF,TGTGCCAGCAGCGACCGGACAGGGGGTTTGAACACTGAAGCTTTCTTT
TRBV7-6,TRBJ2-5,TRBD2,once,CASSLESLASGGGTQYF,TGTGCCAGCAGCTTAGAATCCCTGGCTAGCGGGGGGGGGACCCAGTACTTC
TRBV6-1,TRBJ1-2,-,-,CASSEAPSYGYTF,TGTGCCAGCAGTGAAGCGCCCAGCTATGGCTACACCTTC
TRBV28,TRBJ2-7,-,-,CASSGPTPGYEQYF,TGTGCCAGCAGTGGGCCTACCCCAGGGTATGAGCAGTACTTC
TRBV18,TRBJ2-7,TRBD1,-,CASSDGTAYEQYF,TGTGCCAGCTCAGACGGGACAGCCTACGAGCAGTACTTC